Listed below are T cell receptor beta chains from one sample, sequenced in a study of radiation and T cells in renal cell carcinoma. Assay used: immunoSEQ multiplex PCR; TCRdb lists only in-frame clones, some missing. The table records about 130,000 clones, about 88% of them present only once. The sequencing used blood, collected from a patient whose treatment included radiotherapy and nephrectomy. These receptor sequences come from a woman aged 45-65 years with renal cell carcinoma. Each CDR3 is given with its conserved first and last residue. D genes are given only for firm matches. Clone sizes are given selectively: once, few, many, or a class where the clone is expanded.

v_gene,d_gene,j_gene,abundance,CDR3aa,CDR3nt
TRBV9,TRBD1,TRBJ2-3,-,CASSVGQTGTGSQYF,TGTGCCAGCAGCGTAGGGCAGACCGGGACAGGGTCTCAGTATTTT
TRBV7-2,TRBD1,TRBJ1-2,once,CASSFGQGNYGYTF,TGTGCCAGCAGCTTTGGACAGGGTAACTATGGCTACACCTTC
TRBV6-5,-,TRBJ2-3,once,CTSSITPTSTDTQYF,TGTACCAGCAGTATTACACCGACTAGCACAGATACGCAGTATTTT
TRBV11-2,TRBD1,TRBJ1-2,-,CASSLVQGAEGYTF,TGTGCCAGCAGCTTAGTACAGGGGGCGGAAGGCTACACCTTC
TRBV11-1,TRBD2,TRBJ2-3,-,CASSYKSGGAGDTQYF,TGTGCCAGCAGCTACAAAAGCGGGGGGGCAGGAGATACGCAGTATTTT
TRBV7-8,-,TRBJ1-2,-,CASSLARDGYTF,TGTGCCAGCAGCTTAGCCAGGGACGGCTACACCTTC
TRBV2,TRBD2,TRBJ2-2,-,CASSGENTGELFF,TGTGCCAGTAGCGGGGAGAACACCGGGGAGCTGTTTTTT
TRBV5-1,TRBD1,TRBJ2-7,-,CAQLRGQLRAYEQYF,TGCGCCCAGTTAAGGGGGCAACTTCGGGCCTACGAGCAGTACTTC
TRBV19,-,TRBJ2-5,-,CASKSSGAGGETQYF,TGTGCCAGTAAAAGCAGCGGGGCAGGGGGAGAGACCCAGTACTTC
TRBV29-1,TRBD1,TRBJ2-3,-,CSSMRQGYTDTQYF,TGCAGCTCCATGCGACAGGGGTACACAGATACGCAGTATTTT
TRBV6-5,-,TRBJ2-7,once,CASSYGGSYEQYF,TGTGCCAGCAGTTACGGGGGATCCTACGAGCAGTACTTC
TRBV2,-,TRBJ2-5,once,CASSRDNQETQYF,TGTGCCAGCAGCCGGGACAACCAAGAGACCCAGTACTTC
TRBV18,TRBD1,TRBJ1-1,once,CASSLGTGGSNTEAFF,TGTGCCAGCTCACTGGGGACAGGGGGTTCGAACACTGAAGCTTTCTTT
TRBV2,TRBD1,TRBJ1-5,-,CASSLGGQGNQPQHF,TGTGCCAGCTCGTTAGGGGGACAGGGCAATCAGCCCCAGCATTTT
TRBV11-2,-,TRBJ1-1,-,CASSLVVSYTEAFF,TGTGCCAGCAGCTTAGTGGTTTCGTACACTGAAGCTTTCTTT
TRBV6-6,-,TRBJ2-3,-,CASSYTGDPDTQYF,TGTGCCAGCAGTTATACTGGGGATCCAGATACGCAGTATTTT
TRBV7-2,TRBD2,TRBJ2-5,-,CASSRRPTSGGQETQYF,TGTGCCAGCAGCCGCCGCCCGACTAGCGGGGGTCAGGAGACCCAGTACTTC
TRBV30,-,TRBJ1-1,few,CAWSPPLNTEAFF,TGTGCCTGGAGTCCCCCTTTGAACACTGAAGCTTTCTTT
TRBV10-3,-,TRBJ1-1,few,CAISDMVEGNTEAFF,TGTGCCATCAGTGATATGGTAGAGGGAAACACTGAAGCTTTCTTT